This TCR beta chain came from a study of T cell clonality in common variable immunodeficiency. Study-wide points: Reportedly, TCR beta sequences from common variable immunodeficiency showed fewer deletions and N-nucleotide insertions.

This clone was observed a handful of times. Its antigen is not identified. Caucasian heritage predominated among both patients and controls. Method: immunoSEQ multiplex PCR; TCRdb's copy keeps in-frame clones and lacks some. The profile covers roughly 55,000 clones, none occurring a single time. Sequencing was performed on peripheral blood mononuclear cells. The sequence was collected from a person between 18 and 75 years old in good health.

CDR3 sequence reads: CASSIGDRTAIYEQYF. The sequenced CDR3 bases are TGTGCCAGTAGTATAGGGGACCGGACAGCCATCTACGAG. The chain links TRBV19 to TRBJ2-7, with D possibly TRBD1 on 6 matching bases. The read gets to within 3 residues of the CDR3 end, and the germline J gene fills in the rest. The ends were cut back, 1 base at V and 3 bases at J, with 16 bases in the middle. This CDR3 has 16 residues. The germline V gene encodes CDR1 LNHDA and CDR2 SQIVND (reference sequence).